A single T cell receptor (beta chain) is shown here with its context. Its specificity is not known. The CDR3 length is 13 residues. Germline V CDR1 and CDR2: SGHTA, FQGNSA. Trimming took 5 bases from V and 4 from J, leaving 11 bases between them. The PCR contained 60 Vbeta and 13 Jbeta primers. Assay: immunoSEQ multiplex PCR; the TCRdb copy retains only in-frame clones and omits some. The sample gives some 42,000 clones, about 50% of which show up once; over 10% is in the top ten. These data originate in a study of cytomegalovirus exposure and HLA in healthy donors. Study in general: Earlier findings included roughly 120 million unique TCR beta sequences obtained from around 180 million T cells. In terms of ancestry, the Caucasian-associated cluster contained roughly 81% of the approximately 420 genotyped donors.

Broader study findings: When presence/absence was analysed, sequencing depth was taken to be roughly uniform across donors. In a later analysis, TCR beta V- and J-gene trimming was associated with a missense DCLRE1C variant.

This receptor was identified in a human donor in good health. Sequenced input: PBMCs. The chain joins TRBV7-2 to TRBJ2-5; D is perhaps TRBD1 (6 bases). The CDR3 DNA follows: TGTGCCAGCAGCCGGGACAACGGAGAGACCCAGTACTTC. The encoded protein is CASSRDNGETQYF.